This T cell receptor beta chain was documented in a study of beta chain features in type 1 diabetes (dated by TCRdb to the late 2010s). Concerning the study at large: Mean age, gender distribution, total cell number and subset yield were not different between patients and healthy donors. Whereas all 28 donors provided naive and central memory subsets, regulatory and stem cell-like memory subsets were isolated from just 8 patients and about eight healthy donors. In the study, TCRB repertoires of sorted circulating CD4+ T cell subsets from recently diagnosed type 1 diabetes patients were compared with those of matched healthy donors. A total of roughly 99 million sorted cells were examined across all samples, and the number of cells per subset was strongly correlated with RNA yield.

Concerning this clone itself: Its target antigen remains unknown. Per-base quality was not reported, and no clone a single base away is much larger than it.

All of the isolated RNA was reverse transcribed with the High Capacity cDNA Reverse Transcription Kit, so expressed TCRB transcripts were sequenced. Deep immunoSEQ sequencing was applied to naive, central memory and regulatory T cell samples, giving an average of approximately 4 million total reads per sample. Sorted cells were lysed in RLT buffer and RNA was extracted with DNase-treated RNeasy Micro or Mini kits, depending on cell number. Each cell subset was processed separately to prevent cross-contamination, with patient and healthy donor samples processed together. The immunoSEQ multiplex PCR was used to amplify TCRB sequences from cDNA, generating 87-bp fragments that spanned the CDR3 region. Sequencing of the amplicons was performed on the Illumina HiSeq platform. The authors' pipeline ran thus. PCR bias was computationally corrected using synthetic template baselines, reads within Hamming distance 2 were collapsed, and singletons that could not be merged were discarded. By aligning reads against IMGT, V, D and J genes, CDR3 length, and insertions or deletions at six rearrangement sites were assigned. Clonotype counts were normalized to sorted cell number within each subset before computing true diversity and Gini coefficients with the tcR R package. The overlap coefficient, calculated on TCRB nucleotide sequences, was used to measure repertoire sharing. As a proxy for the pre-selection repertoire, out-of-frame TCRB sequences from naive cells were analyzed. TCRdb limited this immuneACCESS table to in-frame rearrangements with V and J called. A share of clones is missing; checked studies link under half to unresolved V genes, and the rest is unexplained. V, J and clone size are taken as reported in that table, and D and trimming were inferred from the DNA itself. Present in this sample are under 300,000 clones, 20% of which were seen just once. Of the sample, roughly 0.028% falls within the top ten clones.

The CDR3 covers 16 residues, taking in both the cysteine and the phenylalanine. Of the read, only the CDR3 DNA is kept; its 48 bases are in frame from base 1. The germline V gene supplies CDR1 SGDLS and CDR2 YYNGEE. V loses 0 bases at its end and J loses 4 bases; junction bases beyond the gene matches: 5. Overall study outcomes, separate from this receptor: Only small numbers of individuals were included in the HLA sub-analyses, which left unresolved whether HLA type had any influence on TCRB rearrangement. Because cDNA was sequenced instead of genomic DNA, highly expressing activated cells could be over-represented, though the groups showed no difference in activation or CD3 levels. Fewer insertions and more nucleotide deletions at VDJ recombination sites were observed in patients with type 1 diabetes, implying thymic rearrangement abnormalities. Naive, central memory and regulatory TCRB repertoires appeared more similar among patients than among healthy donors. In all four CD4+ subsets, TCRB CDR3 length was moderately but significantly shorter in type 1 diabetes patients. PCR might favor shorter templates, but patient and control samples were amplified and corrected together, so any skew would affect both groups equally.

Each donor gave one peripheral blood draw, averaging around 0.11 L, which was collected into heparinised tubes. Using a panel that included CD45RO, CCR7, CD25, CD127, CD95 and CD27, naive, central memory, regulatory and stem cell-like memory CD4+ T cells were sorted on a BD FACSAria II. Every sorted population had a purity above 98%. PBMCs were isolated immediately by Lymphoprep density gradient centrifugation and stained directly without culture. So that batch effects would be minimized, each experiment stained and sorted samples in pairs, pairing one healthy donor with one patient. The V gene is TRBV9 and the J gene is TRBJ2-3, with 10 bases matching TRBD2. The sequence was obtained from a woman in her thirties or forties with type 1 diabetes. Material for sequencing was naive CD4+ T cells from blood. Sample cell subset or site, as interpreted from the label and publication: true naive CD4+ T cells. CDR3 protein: CASSVVGTSVSDTQYF. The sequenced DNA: TGTGCCAGCAGCGTAGTCGGGACTAGCGTCTCAGATACGCAGTATTTT.